These 8 T cell receptor beta chains were sequenced from one sample in a study of radiation and T cells in renal cell carcinoma (dated by TCRdb to 2019 to 2021). Preparation of the library involved the immunoSEQ multiplex PCR assay. TCRdb took over this immuneACCESS table, retaining in-frame rearrangements with V and J assigned. Such tables are incomplete; in checked studies, under half of the missing clones stem from an unresolved V gene, and the remainder is unexplained. The sample table lists roughly 75,000 clones, 82% of them with a count of one. The ten biggest clones cover around 5.5% of the sample. In the paper's terms, the time point label means: blood 2 weeks post-SBRT. In light of the paper, this sample's treatment or condition label describes: 15 Gy SBRT to primary tumor, nephrectomy 4 weeks later. This specimen consisted of blood, obtained from a patient whose treatment included radiotherapy and nephrectomy. These receptors were taken from a man in his fifties or sixties with renal cell carcinoma.

This chain joins TRBV5-1 and TRBJ2-3, with TRBD2 matching over 7 bases. Germline assignment: CDR1 SGHRS and CDR2 YFSETQ. After removal of 0 bases from V and 0 bases from J, the junction contained 4 bases not matched to a gene. This CDR3 spans 16 amino acids. The chain's CDR3 is CASSLDGRKSTDTQYF. For the CDR3, the DNA is TGCGCCAGCAGCTTGGACGGGAGGAAAAGCACAGATACGCAGTATTTT.

This clone has a handful of counts. CDR3 nucleotides: TGTGCCAGCAGCTCCCAGGGGTCTGGAAACACCATATATTTT. Translation gives CASSSQGSGNTIYF. V gene TRBV7-9 combines with J gene TRBJ1-3; D is possibly TRBD1 (6 bases). V lost 4 bases and J 1 base, leaving 8 bases between the germline ends. Germline V lookup: CDR1 SEHNR, CDR2 FQNEAQ (reference sequence). The CDR3 loop spans 14 amino acids.

The chain links TRBV6-1 to TRBJ2-2; 11 bases line up with TRBD1. The CDR3 sequence is 16 residues long. Germline-derived CDR1 and CDR2 are MNHNS and SASEGT. J was trimmed by 6 bases and V by 3 bases; bases with no gene match: 6. For the CDR3, the DNA is TGTGCCAGCAGTGATTTACCGGGACAGGGGGCCGGGGAGCTGTTTTTT. Protein: CASSDLPGQGAGELFF.

The CDR3, as DNA: TGTGCCAGCAGAGGGGACAGGGCCTCTAATGAAAAACTGTTTTTT. Amino acid sequence: CASRGDRASNEKLFF. V and J are TRBV2 and TRBJ1-4, with 9 bases fitting TRBD1. V shed 6 bases, J shed 3 bases, and the junction held 5 bases outside the gene matches. From germline, CDR1 is SNHLY and CDR2 FYNNEI. This CDR3 has 15 residues.

V gene TRBV27 combines with J gene TRBJ2-7; D might be TRBD2 (5 bases). The CDR3 consists of 14 residues. V lost 1 base, J lost 2 bases, and 9 bases lay in between. Germline CDR1 reads MNHEY; CDR2 reads SMNVEV (reference sequence). The CDR3 reads CASSLYSGTYEQYF. The CDR3 DNA follows: TGTGCCAGCAGTTTATATTCGGGGACCTACGAGCAGTACTTC.

This chain joins TRBV9 and TRBJ2-2; unclear D gene. Germline lookup yields CDR1 SGDLS and CDR2 YYNGEE. Trimming cost V 0 bases and J 4 bases, with 16 bases left between them. This CDR3 is built from 17 residues. CDR3 loop: CASSVVPTGRGTGELFF. CDR3 bases: TGTGCCAGCAGCGTAGTTCCTACGGGTCGAGGCACCGGGGAGCTGTTTTTT. Full variable domain (rest looked up from reference TRBV9 and TRBJ2-2): DSGVTQTPKHLITATGQRVTLRCSPRSGDLSVYWYQQSLDQGLQFLIQYYNGEERAKGNILERFSAQQFPDLHSELNLSSLELGDSALYFCASSVVPTGRGTGELFFGEGSRLTVL.

This chain connects TRBV5-1 to TRBJ2-7; D might be TRBD1 or TRBD2, each matching 5 bases. Germline CDR1 SGHRS, CDR2 YFSETQ. The CDR3 runs 14 residues. V was trimmed by 2 bases and J by 3 bases, leaving 12 bases between them. For the CDR3, the DNA is TGCGCCAGCAGCTTTGAATCTGGGGGCTACGAGCAGTACTTC. Its protein product is CASSFESGGYEQYF.

The genes are TRBV27 and TRBJ2-3, with D unresolved. V gave up 4 bases and J gave up 0 bases, with 11 bases separating them. This CDR3 is 15 amino acids long. Germline values: CDR1 MNHEY, CDR2 SMNVEV (reference sequence). The CDR3 nucleotides are TGTGCCAGCAGTTCCCCGGGCACTAGCACAGATACGCAGTATTTT. Its protein product is CASSSPGTSTDTQYF.